The rows below give T cell receptor beta chains drawn from one sample of a study of T-cell memory formation after mild COVID-19. TCRdb analysed the 5' RACE reads with MiXCR anew, one entry per CDR3 protein. The sample includes a few hundred thousand distinct CDR3 sequences, more than 15% of them seen just once. Sequencing was carried out using PBMCs or a T cell subset sorted from them (not recorded which). The source is a young man who had mild COVID-19 (a few samples of this study predate the infection). Cell type and time point are not known. Each CDR3 is given with its conserved first and last residue. A D gene is named only where the DNA matches it firmly. Size is stated for part of the rows, as once, few or many counts, or as a class when the clone is expanded.

TRBJ1-2,few,TRBV4-1,NA,TGCGCCAGCAGCCAAGATTGGGCAGGGGTGAACTATGGCTACACCTTC,CASSQDWAGVNYGYTF
TRBJ2-3,few,TRBV13,NA,TGTGCCAGCTTAGGAGGGGGCACAGATACGCAGTATTTT,CASLGGGTDTQYF
TRBJ1-1,NA,TRBV2,NA,TGTGCCAGCAGTGAAGAACTGAACACTGAAGCTTTCTTT,CASSEELNTEAFF
TRBJ2-4,NA,TRBV5-1,NA,TGCGCCAGCAGCCTATATGGGGGCAGCGACCTGTCTCCAGCCAAAAACATTCAGTACTTC,CASSLYGGSDLSPAKNIQYF
TRBJ1-1,few,TRBV14,NA,TGTGCCAGCAGCCAACAGGGTTTCGCGCACACTGAAGCTTTCTTT,CASSQQGFAHTEAFF
TRBJ2-5,NA,TRBV12-3/TRBV12-4,NA,TGTGCCAGCAGACTCGAAGTGGGTGAGACCCAGTACTTC,CASRLEVGETQYF
TRBJ2-3,few,TRBV7-9,TRBD2,TGTGCCAGCAGCTTAGCGAGTCTCCCCTTAGCGGGGGCGGACACAGATACGCAGTATTTT,CASSLASLPLAGADTDTQYF
TRBJ1-1,many,TRBV5-1,NA,TGCGCCAGCAGCTTGGGCGTGAACACTGAAGCTTTCTTT,CASSLGVNTEAFF
TRBJ2-7,NA,TRBV5-1,TRBD1,TGCGCCAGCAGCTTGGACAGGGGGCCCTACGAGCAGTACTTC,CASSLDRGPYEQYF
TRBJ1-6,few,TRBV19,NA,TGTGCCAGTATGCAACCGAATTCACCCCTCCACTTT,CASMQPNSPLHF
TRBJ2-1,NA,TRBV5-4,TRBD1,TGTGCCAGCAGCCTGGGAGGAGGACAGGGAGACAATGAGCAGTTCTTC,CASSLGGGQGDNEQFF
TRBJ1-4,few,TRBV2,NA,TGTGCCAGCAGTGAAGCGTCAGGGAAGGAAAAACTGTTTTTT,CASSEASGKEKLFF
TRBJ2-1,NA,TRBV6-2/TRBV6-3,NA,TGTGCCAGCAGTTACCTTGGAACTGGGTCTGGGCAGTTCTTC,CASSYLGTGSGQFF
TRBJ1-2,few,TRBV20-1,NA,TGCAGTGCTAGACCCGGGGTGGAGGAAGTGTATGGCTACACCTTC,CSARPGVEEVYGYTF
TRBJ1-4,few,TRBV4-1,NA,TGCGCCAGCAGCCGCACGCTCGGGGGGACTAATGAAAAACTGTTTTTT,CASSRTLGGTNEKLFF
TRBJ2-1,NA,TRBV7-9,NA,TGTGCCAGCAGCCCAGGGGAGGTGGTACAAAATGAGCAGTTCTTC,CASSPGEVVQNEQFF
TRBJ1-2,once,TRBV19,TRBD1,TGTGCCAGTGGAGGGACAGGGAGCTATGGCTACACCTTC,CASGGTGSYGYTF
TRBJ2-1,few,TRBV3-1,TRBD2,TGTGCCAGCAGCCAAGATTGGCGGGGGGGCCTATACGATGAGCAGTTCTTC,CASSQDWRGGLYDEQFF
TRBJ2-2,NA,TRBV4-3,TRBD2,TGCGCCAGCGCGCCGGGACTAGCGGGGGGGATCGGGGAGCTGTTTTTT,CASAPGLAGGIGELFF
TRBJ2-3,few,TRBV7-6,NA,TGTGCCAGCAGCTTAATCACAGGGAGCCTCACAGATACGCAGTATTTT,CASSLITGSLTDTQYF
TRBJ2-1,NA,TRBV10-3,TRBD1,TGTGCCATCAGAGAGGGACAGTTGTATGAGCAGTTCTTC,CAIREGQLYEQFF
TRBJ2-3,NA,TRBV2,TRBD2,TGTGCCAGCAGTGACTCGCGGGGGTCCCCGGGGGCAGATACGCAGTATTTT,CASSDSRGSPGADTQYF
TRBJ2-7,few,TRBV6-2/TRBV6-3,TRBD1,TGTGCCAGCGCGAAGGGGGCCGGGGAGCAGTACTTC,CASAKGAGEQYF
TRBJ2-5,few,TRBV24-1,TRBD1,TGTGCCACCAGTGATTTTAAGGGGACAGCCCAAGAGACCCAGTACTTC,CATSDFKGTAQETQYF
TRBJ2-3,few,TRBV4-3,TRBD2,TGCGCCAGCAGTGGCGGGACTAGCGGGTCGGTCACAGATACGCAGTATTTT,CASSGGTSGSVTDTQYF
TRBJ2-5,few,TRBV11-2,TRBD2,TGTGCCAGCAGCTCAATACCCAGCGGGGGGCCCCCGGAGACCCAGTACTTC,CASSSIPSGGPPETQYF
TRBJ2-1,NA,TRBV15,NA,TGTGCCACCAGCAGAGATGGGCGCTCCTACAATGAGCAGTTCTTC,CATSRDGRSYNEQFF
TRBJ1-2,few,TRBV20-1,NA,TGCAGTTGCCCCGTTCCGGGACAACGCGGCTACACCTTC,CSCPVPGQRGYTF
TRBJ1-1,NA,TRBV27,NA,TGTGCCAGCAGTTTACTCGGGGGAACGGTTAACACTGAAGCTTTCTTT,CASSLLGGTVNTEAFF
TRBJ1-2,few,TRBV12-3/TRBV12-4,TRBD1,TGTGCCAGCAGTCAACTGCGGACAGGGGGCGCCGGGAGGAATGGCTACACCTTC,CASSQLRTGGAGRNGYTF
TRBJ2-3,NA,TRBV3-1,NA,TGTGCCAGCAGCCAAGGGGTGCAAGCTACGCAGTATTTT,CASSQGVQATQYF
TRBJ2-3,NA,TRBV7-9,TRBD2,TGTGCCAGCAGCTCGAACATCGTAAGGACTAGCGGAACAGATACGCAGTATTTT,CASSSNIVRTSGTDTQYF
TRBJ2-5,many,TRBV7-6,NA,TGTGCCAGCAGCTTAGCGGGGGGGCCCGAGACCCAGTACTTC,CASSLAGGPETQYF
TRBJ2-2,few,TRBV12-3/TRBV12-4,NA,NA,CASSFGAGELFF
TRBJ2-2,NA,TRBV12-3/TRBV12-4,NA,TGTGCCAGCAGTCGAAGAGGTGCGGGCACCGGGGAGCTGTTTTTT,CASSRRGAGTGELFF
TRBJ1-5,NA,TRBV29-1,NA,TGCAGCGTTGAATCAGGGTCAGGTCAGCCCCAGCATTTT,CSVESGSGQPQHF
TRBJ2-5,many,TRBV5-1,TRBD1,TGCGCCAGCAGCTTGGCCGGACAGGGGGCTGAGACCCAGTACTTC,CASSLAGQGAETQYF
TRBJ2-3,NA,TRBV7-8,TRBD2,TGTGCCAGCAGCCCCGAGGGAGGGAGCACAGATACGCAGTATTTT,CASSPEGGSTDTQYF
TRBJ2-3,NA,TRBV13,TRBD2,TGTGCCAGCAGCTTAGACGCCCTAGCGGGAGTATTATCAGATACGCAGTATTTT,CASSLDALAGVLSDTQYF
TRBJ2-7,NA,TRBV11-1,NA,TGTGCCAGCAGCTTCGGGAACGAGCAGTACTTC,CASSFGNEQYF
TRBJ2-3,few,TRBV10-3,NA,TGTGCCATCAGTGAGTCAGGGCCAGATACGCAGTATTTT,CAISESGPDTQYF
TRBJ2-1,few,TRBV5-1,TRBD2,TGCGCCAGCAGCTCTAGCGGGGTGCAGGTACGGGAGCAGTTCTTC,CASSSSGVQVREQFF
TRBJ2-1,few,TRBV24-1,NA,TGTGCCACCAGTGATTTAATACCGGGACAAGGAGCGCAGTTCTTC,CATSDLIPGQGAQFF
TRBJ2-1,many,TRBV6-5,NA,TGTGCCAGCAGTTACAGATTCGAGTACAATGAGCAGTTCTTC,CASSYRFEYNEQFF
TRBJ2-7,few,TRBV18,NA,TGTGCCAGCTCACCACCGGAGAGGTATGGGACGGAGCAGTACTTC,CASSPPERYGTEQYF
TRBJ2-2,NA,TRBV18,NA,TGTGCCAGCAGCGATGCCCCGAACACCGGGGAGCTGTTTTTT,CASSDAPNTGELFF
TRBJ2-1,few,TRBV12-3/TRBV12-4,TRBD2,TGTGCCAGCCTGGGGGGGAATGAGCAGTTCTTC,CASLGGNEQFF
TRBJ2-2,few,TRBV2,TRBD1,TGTGCCAGCACGGGGACAGGGTTGTTCACCGGGGAGCTGTTTTTT,CASTGTGLFTGELFF